What follows are 15 T cell receptor beta chains derived from one specimen sequenced in a study of blood T cell repertoires in COVID-19. Assay: immunoSEQ multiplex PCR; the TCRdb copy retains only in-frame clones and omits some. The repertoire holds approximately 300,000 clones, with roughly 91% as singletons. Material for sequencing was PBMCs or T cells enriched from blood (not recorded which). The receptors come from a woman aged 25 to 39 who had recovered from COVID-19.

The J gene is TRBJ2-3, the V gene TRBV7-2, with 7 bases matching TRBD2. Germline V lookup: CDR1 SGHTA, CDR2 FQGNSA. The CDR3 contains 15 residues. V dropped 1 base and J dropped 3; count of bases not matched to a gene: 4. The CDR3 DNA follows: TGTGCCAGCAGCTTAGACTACGGGGGGACAGATACGCAGTATTTT. Translating gives CASSLDYGGTDTQYF.

The rearrangement joins TRBV29-1 to TRBJ2-1; 7 bases match TRBD2. The CDR3 spans 14 residues. CDR1 is SQVTM and CDR2 is ANQGSEA in the germline V gene. The V segment lost 4 bases and the J segment 4 bases; nucleotides outside the gene matches: 7. This chain's CDR3 is CSVGGLNSYNEQFF. The CDR3 DNA follows: TGCAGCGTTGGGGGACTAAACAGTTACAATGAGCAGTTCTTC.

The chain couples TRBV6-5 to TRBJ2-5, with a weak D call TRBD1 (6 bases). This CDR3 has 14 residues. Germline CDR1 MNHEY, CDR2 SVGAGI. Trimming left V 2 bases short and J 0 bases short, with 7 bases between. The CDR3 bases are TGTGCCAGCAGTTACGACAGGAACCAAGAGACCCAGTACTTC. Amino acid sequence: CASSYDRNQETQYF.

This clone was recorded once. This chain connects TRBV27 to TRBJ2-1; no definite D call. CDR1 and CDR2 (germline): MNHEY, SMNVEV (reference sequence). Trimming shortened V by 8 bases and J by 1 base, and 12 bases separated the two germline ends. This CDR3 spans 14 amino acids. In DNA form, the CDR3 reads TGTGCCAGCGGCCGAGGCGGTTCCTACAATGAGCAGTTCTTC. It encodes CASGRGGSYNEQFF.

V and J are TRBV18 and TRBJ2-1; 12 bases line up with TRBD2. The CDR3 extends over 14 amino acids. Germline V gene lookup returns CDR1 KGHSH and CDR2 LQKENI. The junction had 3 bases not matched to a gene; V was cut back by 5 bases and J by 7 bases. The CDR3, as DNA: TGTGCCAGCTCAGTTCTAGCGGGAGGGAATGAGCAGTTCTTC. It yields the protein CASSVLAGGNEQFF.

The CDR3 region is CSVDPSLGQETQYF. The CDR3, as DNA: TGCAGCGTTGATCCTAGCTTGGGGCAAGAGACCCAGTACTTC. The chain has TRBV29-1 and TRBJ2-5; TRBD2 might be the D (5 bases). Germline CDR1 SQVTM, CDR2 ANQGSEA. V was pared by 3 bases and J by 2 bases, with 13 bases between. The CDR3 spans 14 residues.

V gene TRBV6-5 combines with J gene TRBJ2-1, with 13 bases aligning to TRBD2. After removal of 4 bases from V and 6 bases from J, the junction contained 6 bases not matched to a gene. The CDR3 has 16 amino acids. Germline CDR1 and CDR2: MNHEY and SVGAGI. The CDR3 DNA reads TGTGCCAGCAGTTTCTGGACTAGCGGGAGAGGCAATGAGCAGTTCTTC. Translated: CASSFWTSGRGNEQFF.

V is TRBV27 and J is TRBJ2-7, with 8 positions matching TRBD2. Trimming cost V 5 bases and J 4 bases; bases outside gene matches: 4. This CDR3 has 13 residues. Germline V gene data show CDR1 as MNHEY and CDR2 as SMNVEV (reference sequence). The CDR3 coding sequence is TGTGCCAGCAGTCCGGGGGGGGGTTACGAGCAGTACTTC. Amino acid sequence: CASSPGGGYEQYF.

This clone has only one observation. The rearrangement links TRBV2 to TRBJ2-7; 7 bases are a match to TRBD2. The V gene's germline CDR1 is SNHLY and CDR2 FYNNEI. V shed 9 bases and J 5 bases; nucleotides not matched to a gene: 13. The CDR3 loop spans 14 amino acids. CDR3: CASTRSGISHEQYF. The DNA of the CDR3 is TGTGCCAGTACTCGGAGCGGGATATCCCACGAGCAGTACTTC.

The J gene is TRBJ1-1, the V gene TRBV29-1; D is ambiguous. The CDR3 has 12 amino acids. Trimming removed 6 bases from V and 5 bases from J, with 13 bases in between. Germline CDR1 reads SQVTM; CDR2 reads ANQGSEA. The CDR3 reads CSVNSGGTEAFF. Written as DNA, the CDR3 is TGCAGCGTCAACAGCGGAGGGACTGAAGCTTTCTTT.

This chain links TRBV6-5 with TRBJ1-2; 9 bases map to TRBD1. Germline trimming cut 6 bases from V and 2 bases from J; bases unmatched to any gene: 7. Per the germline V gene, CDR1 is MNHEY and CDR2 is SVGAGI. The CDR3 runs to 15 residues. The CDR3 nucleotides read TGTGCCAGCAGGGGGACAGGGATGACGAACTATGGCTACACCTTC. It encodes CASRGTGMTNYGYTF.

The V gene is TRBV27, the J gene TRBJ2-3; 9 bases agree with TRBD2. This CDR3 spans 16 amino acids. J lost 4 bases, V lost 2 bases, and 7 bases had no gene match. Looked up from germline, CDR1 is MNHEY and CDR2 is SMNVEV (reference sequence). The CDR3 DNA sequence: TGTGCCAGCAGTTTAAGTAGCGGGAGAGAGGCAGATACGCAGTATTTT. Translation: CASSLSSGREADTQYF.

The chain combines TRBV28 with TRBJ2-2, with 7 bases that match TRBD1. Germline V gives CDR1 MDHEN, CDR2 SYDVKM. With V trimmed by 4 bases and J by 7 bases, 6 bases remained unmatched. The CDR3 spans 14 residues. The CDR3 region is CASSYTGTDGELFF. The DNA of the CDR3 is TGTGCCAGCAGTTATACCGGGACAGACGGGGAGCTGTTTTTT. Together with reference TRBV28 and TRBJ2-2, the CDR3 gives the full variable domain: DVKVTQSSRYLVKRTGEKVFLECVQDMDHENMFWYRQDPGLGLRLIYFSYDVKMKEKGDIPEGYSVSREKKERFSLILESASTNQTSMYLCASSYTGTDGELFFGEGSRLTVL.

This chain joins TRBV28 and TRBJ2-7; the match to TRBD1 covers 10 bases. The CDR3 loop spans 13 amino acids. From germline, CDR1 is MDHEN and CDR2 SYDVKM. With 5 bases clipped from V and 3 bases from J, the junction kept 1 base outside the gene matches. The CDR3 DNA sequence: TGTGCCAGCAGTCGGGACAGGGGCTACGAGCAGTACTTC. Translating it yields CASSRDRGYEQYF.

V is TRBV20-1 and J is TRBJ1-1; D is uncertain. CDR1 is DFQATT, CDR2 SNEGSKA, per germline (reference sequence). V lost 5 bases to trimming and J lost 1 base, with 2 bases between them. The CDR3 is made up of 10 amino acids. CDR3 region: CSAQNTEAFF. The CDR3 bases are TGCAGTGCTCAGAACACTGAAGCTTTCTTT.